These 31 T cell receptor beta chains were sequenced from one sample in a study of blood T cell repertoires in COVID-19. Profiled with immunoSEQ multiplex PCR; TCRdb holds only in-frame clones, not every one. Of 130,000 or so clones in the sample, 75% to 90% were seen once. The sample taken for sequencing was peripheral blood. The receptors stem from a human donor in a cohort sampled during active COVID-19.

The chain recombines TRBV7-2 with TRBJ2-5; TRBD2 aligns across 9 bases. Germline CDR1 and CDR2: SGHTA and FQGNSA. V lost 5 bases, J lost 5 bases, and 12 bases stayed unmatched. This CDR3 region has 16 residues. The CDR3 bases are TGTGCCAGCAGCCTTCTTGGGCGGGAGGGTATGGAGACCCAGTACTTC. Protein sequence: CASSLLGREGMETQYF. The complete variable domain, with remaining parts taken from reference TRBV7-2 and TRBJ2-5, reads GAGVSQSPSNKVTEKGKDVELRCDPISGHTALYWYRQSLGQGLEFLIYFQGNSAPDKSGLPSDRFSAERTGGSVSTLTIQRTQQEDSAVYLCASSLLGREGMETQYFGPGTRLLVL.

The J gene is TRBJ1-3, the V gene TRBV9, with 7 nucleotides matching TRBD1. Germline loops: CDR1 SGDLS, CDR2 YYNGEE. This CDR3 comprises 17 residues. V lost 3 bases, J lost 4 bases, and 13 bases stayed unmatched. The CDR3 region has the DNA TGTGCCAGCAGCGGGTTACAAGGACAGGCTGTCGGAAACACCATATATTTT. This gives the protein CASSGLQGQAVGNTIYF.

The CDR3 nucleotides are TGTGCCAGCAGCGTAGCAAGCGGGAGGGCCCACACCGGGGAGCTGTTTTTT. Its translation: CASSVASGRAHTGELFF. The chain uses TRBV9 and TRBJ2-2, with 10 nucleotides matching TRBD2. This CDR3 has 17 residues. The germline CDR1 and CDR2 sequences are SGDLS and YYNGEE. V was pared by 0 bases and J by 3 bases, with 5 bases of the junction left unmatched.

CDR3 DNA: TGTGCCAGCAGCCTCGGGACTAGCTCCTACAATGAGCAGTTCTTC. Its protein product is CASSLGTSSYNEQFF. The genes are TRBV7-2 and TRBJ2-1; TRBD2 matches 8 bases. CDR1 is SGHTA, CDR2 FQGNSA, per germline. J gave up 0 bases and V 5 bases, and 3 bases lay outside the gene matches. The CDR3 is 15 amino acids.

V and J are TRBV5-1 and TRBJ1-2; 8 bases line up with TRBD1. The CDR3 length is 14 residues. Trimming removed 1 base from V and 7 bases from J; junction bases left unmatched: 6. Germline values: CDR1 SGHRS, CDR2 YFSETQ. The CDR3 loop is CASSLTTGERGYTF. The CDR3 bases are TGCGCCAGCAGCTTGACGACAGGGGAACGTGGCTACACCTTC.

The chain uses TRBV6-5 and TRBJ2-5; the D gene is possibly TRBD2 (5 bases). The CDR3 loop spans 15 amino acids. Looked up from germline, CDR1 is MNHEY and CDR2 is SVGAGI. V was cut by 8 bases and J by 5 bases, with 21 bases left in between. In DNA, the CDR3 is TGTGCCAGCGGAGAGGGAGTGTCGACAATGGAGACCCAGTACTTC. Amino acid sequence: CASGEGVSTMETQYF.

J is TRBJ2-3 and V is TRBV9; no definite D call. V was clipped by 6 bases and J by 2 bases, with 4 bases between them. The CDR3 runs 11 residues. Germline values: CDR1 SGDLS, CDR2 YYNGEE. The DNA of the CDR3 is TGTGCCAGCACCAACACAGATACGCAGTATTTT. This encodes CASTNTDTQYF.

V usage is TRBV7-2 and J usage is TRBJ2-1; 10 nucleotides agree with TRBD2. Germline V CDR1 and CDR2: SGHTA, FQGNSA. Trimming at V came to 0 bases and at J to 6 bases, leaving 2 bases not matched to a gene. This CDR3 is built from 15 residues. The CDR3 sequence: CASSLAVAGGNEQFF. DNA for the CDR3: TGTGCCAGCAGCTTAGCGGTAGCGGGGGGCAATGAGCAGTTCTTC.

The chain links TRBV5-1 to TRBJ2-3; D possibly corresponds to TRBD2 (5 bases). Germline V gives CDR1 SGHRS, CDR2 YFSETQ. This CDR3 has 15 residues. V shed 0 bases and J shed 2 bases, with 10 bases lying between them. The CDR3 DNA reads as TGCGCCAGCAGCTTGGGAGGACTTGACACAGATACGCAGTATTTT. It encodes CASSLGGLDTDTQYF.

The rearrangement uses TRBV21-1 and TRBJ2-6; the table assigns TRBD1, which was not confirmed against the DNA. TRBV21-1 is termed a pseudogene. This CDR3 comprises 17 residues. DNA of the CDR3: TGTGCCAGCAGCAAACGGGACACCCTCTCTGGGGCCAACGTCCTGACTTTC. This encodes CASSKRDTLSGANVLTF.

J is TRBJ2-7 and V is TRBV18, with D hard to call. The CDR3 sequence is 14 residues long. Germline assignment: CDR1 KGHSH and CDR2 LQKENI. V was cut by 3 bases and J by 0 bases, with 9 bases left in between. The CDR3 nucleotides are TGTGCCAGCTCACCCGGTGACATCTCCTACGAGCAGTACTTC. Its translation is CASSPGDISYEQYF.

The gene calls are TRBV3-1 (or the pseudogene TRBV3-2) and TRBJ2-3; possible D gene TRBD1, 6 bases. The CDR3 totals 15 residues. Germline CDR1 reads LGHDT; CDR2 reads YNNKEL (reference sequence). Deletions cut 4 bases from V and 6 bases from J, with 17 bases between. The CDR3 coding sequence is TGTGCCAGCAGCCCCCAAAGGGGGAGTCGGGATACGCAGTATTTT. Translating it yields CASSPQRGSRDTQYF.

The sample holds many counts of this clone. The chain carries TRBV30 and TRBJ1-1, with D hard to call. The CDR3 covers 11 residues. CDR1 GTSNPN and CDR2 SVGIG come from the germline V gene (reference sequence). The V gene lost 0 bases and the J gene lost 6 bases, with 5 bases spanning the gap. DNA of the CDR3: TGTGCCTGGAGTGTACTCTCTGAAGCTTTCTTT. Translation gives CAWSVLSEAFF.

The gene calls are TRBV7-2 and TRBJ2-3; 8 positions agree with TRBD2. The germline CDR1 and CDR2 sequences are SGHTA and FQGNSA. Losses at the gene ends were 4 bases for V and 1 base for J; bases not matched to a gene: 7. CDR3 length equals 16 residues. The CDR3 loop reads CASSSLAGRRTDTQYF. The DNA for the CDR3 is TGTGCCAGCAGCTCGTTAGCGGGGCGACGCACAGATACGCAGTATTTT.

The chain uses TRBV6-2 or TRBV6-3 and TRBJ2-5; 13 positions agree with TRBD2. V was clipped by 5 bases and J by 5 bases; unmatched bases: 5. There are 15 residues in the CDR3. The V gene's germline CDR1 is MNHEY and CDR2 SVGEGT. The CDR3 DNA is TGTGCCAGCAGTCTGGGACTAGCGGGACAGGAGACCCAGTACTTC. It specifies CASSLGLAGQETQYF.

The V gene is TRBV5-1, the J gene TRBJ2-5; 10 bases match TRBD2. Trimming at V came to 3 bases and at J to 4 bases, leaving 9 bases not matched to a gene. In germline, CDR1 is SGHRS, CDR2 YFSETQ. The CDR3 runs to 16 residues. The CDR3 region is CASSSGSGGFRETQYF. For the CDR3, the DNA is TGCGCCAGCAGCTCAGGTAGCGGGGGGTTTAGAGAGACCCAGTACTTC.

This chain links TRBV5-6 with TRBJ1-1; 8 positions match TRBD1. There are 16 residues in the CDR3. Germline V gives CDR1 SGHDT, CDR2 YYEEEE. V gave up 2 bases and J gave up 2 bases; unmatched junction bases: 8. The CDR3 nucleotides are TGTGCCAGCAGCTTAGAAGACAGGGGCGGAAACACTGAAGCTTTCTTT. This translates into CASSLEDRGGNTEAFF. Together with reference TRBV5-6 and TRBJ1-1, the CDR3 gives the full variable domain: DAGVTQSPTHLIKTRGQQVTLRCSPKSGHDTVSWYQQALGQGPQFIFQYYEEEERQRGNFPDRFSGHQFPNYSSELNVNALLLGDSALYLCASSLEDRGGNTEAFFGQGTRLTVV.

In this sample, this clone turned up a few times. This chain's CDR3 is CASSNNRVNTEAFF. The CDR3 coding sequence is TGTGCCAGCAGCAACAACAGGGTGAACACTGAAGCTTTCTTT. The chain links TRBV14 to TRBJ1-1; weak D call: TRBD1 (6 bases). V gave up 5 bases and J gave up 0 bases, with 10 bases separating them. This CDR3 is 14 amino acids long. The germline CDR1 and CDR2 sequences are SGHDN and FVKESK.

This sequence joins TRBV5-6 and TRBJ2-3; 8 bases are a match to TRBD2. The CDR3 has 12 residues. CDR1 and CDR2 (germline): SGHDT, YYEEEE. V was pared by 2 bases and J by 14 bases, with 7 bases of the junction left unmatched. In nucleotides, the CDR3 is TGTGCCAGCAGCTTAGGCGGGGGGCCTTGGTATTTT. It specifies CASSLGGGPWYF.

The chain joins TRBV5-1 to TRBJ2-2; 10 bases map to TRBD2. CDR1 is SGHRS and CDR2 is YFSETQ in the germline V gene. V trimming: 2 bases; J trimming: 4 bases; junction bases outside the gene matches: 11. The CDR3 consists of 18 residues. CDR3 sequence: CASSLTSGRALGTGELFF. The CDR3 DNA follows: TGCGCCAGCAGCTTAACCAGCGGGAGGGCCCTAGGCACCGGGGAGCTGTTTTTT.

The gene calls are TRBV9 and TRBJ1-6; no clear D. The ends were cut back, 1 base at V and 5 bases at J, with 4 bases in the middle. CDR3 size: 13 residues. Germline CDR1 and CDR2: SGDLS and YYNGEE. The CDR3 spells CASSVTDNSPLHF. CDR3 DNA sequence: TGTGCCAGCAGCGTAACGGATAATTCACCCCTCCACTTT.

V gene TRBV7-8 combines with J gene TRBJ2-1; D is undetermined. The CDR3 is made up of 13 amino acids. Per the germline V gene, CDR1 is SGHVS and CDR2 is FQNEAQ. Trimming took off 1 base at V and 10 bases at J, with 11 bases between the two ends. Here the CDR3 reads CASSLDTVLEQFF. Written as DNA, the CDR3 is TGTGCCAGCAGCTTAGATACTGTCTTAGAGCAGTTCTTC.

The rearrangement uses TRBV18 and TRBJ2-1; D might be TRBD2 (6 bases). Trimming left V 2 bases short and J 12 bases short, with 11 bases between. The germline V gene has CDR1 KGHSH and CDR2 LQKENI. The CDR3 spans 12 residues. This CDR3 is CASSPTVGGQFF. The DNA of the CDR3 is TGTGCCAGCTCACCAACAGTCGGGGGGCAGTTCTTC. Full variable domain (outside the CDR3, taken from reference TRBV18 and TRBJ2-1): NAGVMQNPRHLVRRRGQEARLRCSPMKGHSHVYWYRQLPEEGLKFMVYLQKENIIDESGMPKERFSAEFPKEGPSILRIQQVVRGDSAAYFCASSPTVGGQFFGPGTRLTVL.

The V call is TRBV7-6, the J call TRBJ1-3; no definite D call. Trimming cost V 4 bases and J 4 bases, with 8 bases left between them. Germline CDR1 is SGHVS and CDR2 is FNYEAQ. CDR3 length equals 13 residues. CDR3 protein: CASSSRRGNTIYF. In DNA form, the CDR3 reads TGTGCCAGCAGCTCCCGGAGGGGAAACACCATATATTTT.

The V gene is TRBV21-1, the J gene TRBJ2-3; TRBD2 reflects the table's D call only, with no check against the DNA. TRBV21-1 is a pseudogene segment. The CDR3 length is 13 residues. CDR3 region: CATYNNPGDTQYF. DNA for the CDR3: TGTGCCACCTATAATAACCCCGGGGATACGCAGTATTTT.

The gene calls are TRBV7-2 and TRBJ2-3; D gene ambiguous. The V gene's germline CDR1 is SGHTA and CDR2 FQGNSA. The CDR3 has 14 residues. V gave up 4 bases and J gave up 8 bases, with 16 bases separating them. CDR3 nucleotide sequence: TGTGCCAGCAGCTCGGTCCTGGGTGGCGGTACGCAGTATTTT. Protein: CASSSVLGGGTQYF.

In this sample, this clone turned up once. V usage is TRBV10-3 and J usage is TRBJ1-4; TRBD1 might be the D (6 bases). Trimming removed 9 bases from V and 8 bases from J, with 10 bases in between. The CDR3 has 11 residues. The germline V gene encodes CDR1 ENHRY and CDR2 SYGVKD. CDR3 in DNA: TGTGCCATAGGGCAGGGGGAAAAACTGTTTTTT. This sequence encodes CAIGQGEKLFF.

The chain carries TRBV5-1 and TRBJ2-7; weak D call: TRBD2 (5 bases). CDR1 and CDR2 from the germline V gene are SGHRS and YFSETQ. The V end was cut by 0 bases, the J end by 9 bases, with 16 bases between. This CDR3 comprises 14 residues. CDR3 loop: CASSLGADRSVQYF. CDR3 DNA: TGCGCCAGCAGCTTGGGAGCGGACCGCTCCGTGCAGTACTTC.

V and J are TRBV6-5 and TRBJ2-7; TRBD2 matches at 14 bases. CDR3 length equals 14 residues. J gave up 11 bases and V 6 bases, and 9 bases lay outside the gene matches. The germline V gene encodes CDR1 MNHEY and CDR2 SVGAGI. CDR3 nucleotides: TGTGCCAGCAGAGTGGGACTAGCGGGAGCACTCGAGTACGTC. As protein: CASRVGLAGALEYV.

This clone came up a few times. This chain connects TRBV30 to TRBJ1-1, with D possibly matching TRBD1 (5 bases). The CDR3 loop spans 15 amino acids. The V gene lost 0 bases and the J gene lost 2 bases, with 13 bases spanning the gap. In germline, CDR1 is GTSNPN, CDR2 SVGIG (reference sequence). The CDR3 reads CAWSVRKWGNTEAFF. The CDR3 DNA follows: TGTGCCTGGAGTGTACGTAAGTGGGGCAACACTGAAGCTTTCTTT. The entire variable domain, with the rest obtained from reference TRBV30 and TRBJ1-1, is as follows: SQTIHQWPATLVQPVGSPLSLECTVEGTSNPNLYWYRQAAGRGLQLLFYSVGIGQISSEVPQNLSASRPQDRQFILSSKKLLLSDSGFYLCAWSVRKWGNTEAFFGQGTRLTVV.

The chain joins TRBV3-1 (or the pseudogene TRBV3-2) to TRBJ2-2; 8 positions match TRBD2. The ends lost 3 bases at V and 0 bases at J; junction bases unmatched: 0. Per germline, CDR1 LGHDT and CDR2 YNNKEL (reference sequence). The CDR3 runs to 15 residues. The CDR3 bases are TGTGCCAGCAGCCAGGGACTAGCGAACACCGGGGAGCTGTTTTTT. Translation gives CASSQGLANTGELFF.